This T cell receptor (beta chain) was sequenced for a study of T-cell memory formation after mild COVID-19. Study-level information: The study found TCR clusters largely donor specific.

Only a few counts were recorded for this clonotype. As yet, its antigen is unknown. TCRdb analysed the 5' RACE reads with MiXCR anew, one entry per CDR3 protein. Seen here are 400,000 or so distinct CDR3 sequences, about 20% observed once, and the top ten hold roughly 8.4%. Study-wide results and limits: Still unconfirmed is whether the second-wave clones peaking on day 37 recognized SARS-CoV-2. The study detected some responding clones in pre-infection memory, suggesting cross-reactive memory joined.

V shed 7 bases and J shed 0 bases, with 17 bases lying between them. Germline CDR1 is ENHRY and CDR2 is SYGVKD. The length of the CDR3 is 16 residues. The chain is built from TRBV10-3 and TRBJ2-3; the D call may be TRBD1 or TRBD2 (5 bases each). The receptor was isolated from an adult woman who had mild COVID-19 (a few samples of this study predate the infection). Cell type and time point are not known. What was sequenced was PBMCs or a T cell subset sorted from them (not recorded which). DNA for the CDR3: TGTGCCATCAAAGGGACCAAGCAAGGGAGCACAGATACGCAGTATTTT. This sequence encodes CAIKGTKQGSTDTQYF.